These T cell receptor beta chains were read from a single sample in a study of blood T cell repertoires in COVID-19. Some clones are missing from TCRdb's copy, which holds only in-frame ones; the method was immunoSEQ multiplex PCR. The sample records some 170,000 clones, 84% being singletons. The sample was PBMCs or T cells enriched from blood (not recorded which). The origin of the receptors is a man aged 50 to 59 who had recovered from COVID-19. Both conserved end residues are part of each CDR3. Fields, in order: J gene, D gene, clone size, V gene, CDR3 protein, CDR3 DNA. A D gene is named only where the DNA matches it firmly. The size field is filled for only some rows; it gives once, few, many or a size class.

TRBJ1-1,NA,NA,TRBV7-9,CASSPRRGNTEAFF,TGTGCCAGCAGCCCCCGCAGGGGGAACACTGAAGCTTTCTTT
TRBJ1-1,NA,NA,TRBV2,CASLEGSGWVTEAFF,TGTGCCAGCCTGGAGGGGAGTGGTTGGGTCACTGAAGCTTTCTTT
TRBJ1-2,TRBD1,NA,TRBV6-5,CASSRRQGARGYTF,TGTGCCAGCAGTCGGCGACAGGGGGCGCGGGGCTACACCTTC
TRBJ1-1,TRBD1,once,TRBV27,CASSLARQGSTEAFF,TGTGCCAGCAGTTTAGCTAGACAGGGGAGCACTGAAGCTTTCTTT
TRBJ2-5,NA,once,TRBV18,CASSPGYKETQYF,TGTGCCAGCTCACCGGGCTACAAAGAGACCCAGTACTTC
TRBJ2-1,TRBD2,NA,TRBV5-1,CASTSGAVNEQFF,TGCGCCAGCACTAGCGGAGCAGTCAATGAGCAGTTCTTC
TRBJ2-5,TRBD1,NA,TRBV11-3,CASSWGQGSGETQYF,TGTGCCAGCAGCTGGGGACAGGGAAGCGGAGAGACCCAGTACTTC
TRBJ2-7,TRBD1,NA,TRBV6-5,CASRVGQNNYEQYF,TGTGCCAGCAGGGTGGGACAGAACAATTACGAGCAGTACTTC
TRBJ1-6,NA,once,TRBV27,CASSESTGSEPLHF,TGTGCCAGCAGTGAGTCGACAGGCAGTGAACCCCTCCACTTT
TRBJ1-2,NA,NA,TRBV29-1,CSVEEYNYGYTF,TGCAGCGTTGAAGAATATAACTATGGCTACACCTTC
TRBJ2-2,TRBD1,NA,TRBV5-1,CASSYQTGVGGELFF,TGCGCCAGCAGCTACCAGACAGGGGTGGGCGGGGAGCTGTTTTTT
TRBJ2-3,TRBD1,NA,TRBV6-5,CASSTSGQGTDTQYF,TGTGCCAGCAGCACCTCGGGACAGGGTACCGATACGCAGTATTTT
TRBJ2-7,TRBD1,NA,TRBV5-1,CASSPARDRGSTPEQYF,TGCGCCAGCAGCCCCGCTCGGGACAGGGGGTCGACCCCCGAGCAGTACTTC
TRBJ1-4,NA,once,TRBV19,CASSRGGANEKLFF,TGTGCCAGTAGTAGGGGAGGCGCTAATGAAAAACTGTTTTTT
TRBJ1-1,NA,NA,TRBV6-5,CATYIVGHLMAEAFF,TGTGCCACTTATATTGTCGGACACCTAATGGCTGAAGCTTTCTTT
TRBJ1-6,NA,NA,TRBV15,CATSLIRGGSSYNSPLHF,TGTGCCACCAGCCTAATACGGGGGGGGAGCTCCTATAATTCACCCCTCCACTTT
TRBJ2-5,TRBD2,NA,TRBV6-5,CASNSGGRETQYF,TGTGCCAGTAATAGCGGGGGAAGAGAGACCCAGTACTTC
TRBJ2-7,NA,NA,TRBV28,CASSSGTAGTYEQYF,TGTGCCAGCAGTTCCGGGACAGCGGGTACTTACGAGCAGTACTTC
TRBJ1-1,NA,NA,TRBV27,CASSSTSTGEAFF,TGTGCCAGCAGTTCAACTTCAACCGGTGAAGCTTTCTTT
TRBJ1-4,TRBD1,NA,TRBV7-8,CASSYGQGEKLFF,TGTGCCAGCAGCTACGGACAGGGGGAAAAACTGTTTTTT
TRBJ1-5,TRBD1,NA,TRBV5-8,CASTQGQDSSSNQPQHF,TGTGCCAGCACCCAGGGACAGGATAGTTCTAGCAATCAGCCCCAGCATTTT
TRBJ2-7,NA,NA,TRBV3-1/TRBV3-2,CASSQRGNSYEQYF,TGTGCCAGCAGCCAAAGAGGGAACTCCTACGAGCAGTACTTC
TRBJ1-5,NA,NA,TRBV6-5,CASKKGGGGPQPQHF,TGTGCCAGTAAAAAAGGGGGTGGTGGACCTCAGCCCCAGCATTTT
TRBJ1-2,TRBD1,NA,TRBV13,CASSSGQGMNGYTF,TGTGCCAGCAGCTCGGGACAGGGAATGAATGGCTACACCTTC
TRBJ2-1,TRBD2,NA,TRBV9,CASSATSGGRYEQFF,TGTGCCAGCAGCGCGACTAGCGGGGGTCGGTATGAGCAGTTCTTC
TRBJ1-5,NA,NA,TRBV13,CASSLERNQPQHF,TGTGCCAGCAGCTTAGAGCGCAATCAGCCCCAGCATTTT
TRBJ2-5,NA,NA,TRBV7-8,CASSSIGASKETQYF,TGTGCCAGCAGCTCGATTGGAGCGTCCAAAGAGACCCAGTACTTC
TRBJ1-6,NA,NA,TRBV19,CASSISGFNSPLHF,TGTGCCAGTAGTATATCCGGGTTTAATTCACCCCTCCACTTT
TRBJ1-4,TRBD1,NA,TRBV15,CATSRDLDRPNEKLFF,TGTGCCACCAGCAGAGATCTGGACAGGCCTAATGAAAAACTGTTTTTT
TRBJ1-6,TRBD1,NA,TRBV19,CASRGVRGSPLHF,TGTGCCAGCAGGGGGGTGAGGGGTTCACCCCTCCACTTT
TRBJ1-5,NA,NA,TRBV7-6,CASSLEPREPQHF,TGTGCCAGCAGCTTAGAACCGCGTGAGCCCCAGCATTTT
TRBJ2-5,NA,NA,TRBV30,CAWRDHPARGPQETQYF,TGTGCCTGGAGAGACCACCCAGCGCGGGGGCCCCAAGAGACCCAGTACTTC
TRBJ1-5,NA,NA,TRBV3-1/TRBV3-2,CASSQDQGRGQPQHF,TGTGCCAGCAGCCAAGATCAGGGCAGGGGCCAGCCCCAGCATTTT
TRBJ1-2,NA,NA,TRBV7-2,CASSLDRANGYTF,TGTGCCAGCAGCTTAGACAGGGCTAATGGCTACACCTTC
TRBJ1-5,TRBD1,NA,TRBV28,CATTGPGQKYSNQPQHF,TGTGCCACCACGGGGCCGGGACAGAAATATAGCAATCAGCCCCAGCATTTT
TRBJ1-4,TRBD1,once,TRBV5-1,CASSLGQGTTNEKLFF,TGCGCCAGCAGCCTAGGACAGGGGACAACTAATGAAAAACTGTTTTTT